One and the same sample provided the 10 T cell receptor beta chains below, sequenced in a study of cytomegalovirus exposure and HLA in healthy donors. 13 Jbeta primers and 60 Vbeta primers were used for the PCR. This table comes from immunoSEQ multiplex PCR, and its TCRdb copy is limited to in-frame clones, with some not included. The table records 95,000 to 150,000 clones, about 81% of them present only once. Material for sequencing was PBMCs. These receptor sequences come from a woman aged 25-40 years in good health and CMV-seronegative.

The chain uses TRBV4-2 and TRBJ2-3, with D possibly TRBD1 on 5 matching bases. V dropped 4 bases and J dropped 6 bases, with 5 bases sitting between them. Germline loops: CDR1 LGHNA, CDR2 YNFKEQ. The length of the CDR3 is 11 residues. The CDR3 protein is CASSPGDTQYF. In DNA, the CDR3 is TGTGCCAGCAGCCCAGGGGATACGCAGTATTTT.

Only a few counts were recorded for this clone. This sequence joins TRBV6-6 and TRBJ1-2; 7 nucleotides agree with TRBD1. The germline CDR1 and CDR2 sequences are MNHNY and SVGAGI (reference sequence). The length of the CDR3 is 16 residues. J gave up 6 bases and V 5 bases, and 15 bases lay outside the gene matches. CDR3 amino acids: CASSPGRGHGLDGYTF. The CDR3 coding sequence is TGTGCCAGCAGTCCCGGTAGGGGGCATGGATTGGATGGCTACACCTTC.

The chain recombines TRBV7-2 with TRBJ2-3, with 11 bases identical to TRBD2. This CDR3 region has 16 residues. Germline loops: CDR1 SGHTA, CDR2 FQGNSA. J was trimmed by 0 bases and V by 6 bases; bases with no gene match: 5. CDR3 protein: CASRTRLAGSTDTQYF. CDR3 DNA: TGTGCCAGCAGAACCCGACTAGCGGGAAGCACAGATACGCAGTATTTT. Looking up the rest from reference TRBV7-2 and TRBJ2-3 gives the full variable domain: GAGVSQSPSNKVTEKGKDVELRCDPISGHTALYWYRQSLGQGLEFLIYFQGNSAPDKSGLPSDRFSAERTGGSVSTLTIQRTQQEDSAVYLCASRTRLAGSTDTQYFGPGTRLTVL.

The chain joins TRBV2 to TRBJ2-1; perhaps TRBD2 as D (6 bases). The CDR3 loop spans 17 amino acids. Trimming pared 4 bases from V and 0 bases from J, leaving 16 bases between. CDR1 SNHLY and CDR2 FYNNEI come from the germline V gene. Here the CDR3 reads CASSAFQLTSSYNEQFF. CDR3 bases: TGTGCCAGCAGTGCCTTCCAGCTGACTAGCTCCTACAATGAGCAGTTCTTC.

The J gene is TRBJ1-4, the V gene TRBV18; the D gene is possibly TRBD1 (6 bases). Trimming cost V 2 bases and J 2 bases, with 6 bases left between them. CDR1 is KGHSH, CDR2 LQKENI, per germline. CDR3 size: 14 residues. CDR3 DNA: TGTGCCAGCTCACCAGGACAGACTAATGAAAAACTGTTTTTT. This sequence encodes CASSPGQTNEKLFF.

This clone was observed a single time. This chain links TRBV7-9 with TRBJ1-6; 9 bases line up with TRBD1. Germline assignment: CDR1 SEHNR and CDR2 FQNEAQ (reference sequence). CDR3 length equals 16 residues. Trimming removed 1 base from V and 7 bases from J; junction bases left unmatched: 5. The CDR3 DNA follows: TGTGCCAGCAGCTTAGTGGCCGGGACAGGGAATTCACCCCTCCACTTT. Residues: CASSLVAGTGNSPLHF.

The V and J genes are TRBV29-1 and TRBJ2-7; 11 positions agree with TRBD2. Unmatched junction bases numbered 8, after V lost 3 bases and J lost 7 bases. Germline V gene data show CDR1 as SQVTM and CDR2 as ANQGSEA. The CDR3 is made up of 14 amino acids. The CDR3 nucleotides read TGCAGCGTTGATAACCTAGCGGGAGGCGAGGAGCAGTACTTC. This sequence encodes CSVDNLAGGEEQYF.

The V gene is TRBV7-2, the J gene TRBJ1-5, with a weak D call TRBD1 (6 bases). The V gene's germline CDR1 is SGHTA and CDR2 FQGNSA. Trimming stripped 5 bases from V and 6 bases from J, with 11 bases between. This CDR3 has 13 amino acids. CDR3 sequence reads: CASSAGVIQPQHF. In DNA, the CDR3 is TGTGCCAGCAGCGCAGGGGTGATTCAGCCCCAGCATTTT.

The J gene is TRBJ1-3, the V gene TRBV6-5; D may be TRBD1 (6 bases). Trimming took off 8 bases at V and 0 bases at J, with 11 bases between the two ends. CDR1 and CDR2 from the germline V gene are MNHEY and SVGAGI. CDR3 length: 14 residues. CDR3 bases: TGTGCCAGCCTCAGGGGCGACTCTGGAAACACCATATATTTT. It translates to CASLRGDSGNTIYF.

The genes are TRBV18 and TRBJ1-5; tentatively, D is TRBD1 (6 bases). Germline values: CDR1 KGHSH, CDR2 LQKENI. The CDR3 spans 14 residues. V lost 3 bases and J lost 6, with 12 bases in between. The CDR3 spells CASSPAGGLQPQHF. CDR3 in DNA: TGTGCCAGCTCACCGGCGGGGGGCCTTCAGCCCCAGCATTTT.